The entry below gives a single T cell receptor beta chain sequence along with its context. This table comes from immunoSEQ multiplex PCR, and its TCRdb copy is limited to in-frame clones, with some not included. Here the sample spans around 160,000 clones, roughly 80% being singletons. The sample belongs to a study of blood T cell repertoires in COVID-19. Overall study: Specimens from acute and convalescent COVID-19 originated in the United States, Italy and Spain. PBMCs, B-cell-depleted T cells, or T cells were the source of the cDNA or gDNA that made up the material.

V was cut by 3 bases and J by 11 bases, with 14 bases left in between. Per the germline V gene, CDR1 is LNHDA and CDR2 is SQIVND (reference sequence). This CDR3 has 13 residues. This receptor was taken from a human donor with acute or convalescent COVID-19. The donor label of this sample is uncertain. The V and J genes are TRBV19 and TRBJ1-5; possible D gene TRBD1, 6 bases. Sequencing was done on a sample of peripheral blood. In DNA, the CDR3 is TGTGCCAGTAGTATTCCAGGGGCTAAAGCCCAGCATTTT. Protein product: CASSIPGAKAQHF. The complete variable domain, with remaining parts taken from reference TRBV19 and TRBJ1-5, reads DGGITQSPKYLFRKEGQNVTLSCEQNLNHDAMYWYRQDPGQGLRLIYYSQIVNDFQKGDIAEGYSVSREKKESFPLTVTSAQKNPTAFYLCASSIPGAKAQHFGDGTRLSIL.